This TCR beta chain stems from a study of cytomegalovirus exposure and HLA in healthy donors. Produced via immunoSEQ multiplex PCR; TCRdb's table is partial and in-frame only. Among more than 50,000 clones listed, roughly 94% were seen once. This CDR3 contains 14 residues. Trimming cost V 6 bases and J 9 bases, with 18 bases left between them. The V gene's germline CDR1 is SEHNR and CDR2 FQNEAQ (reference sequence). The sample comprised PBMCs. The TCR sequence derives from a man between 18 and 35 years old in good health and CMV-seronegative. The chain uses TRBV7-9 and TRBJ2-1, with a weak D call TRBD2 (5 bases). The CDR3 loop is CASRNPRDSVEQFF. In DNA, the CDR3 is TGTGCCAGCAGGAACCCTAGGGATAGCGTTGAGCAGTTCTTC. Drawing the rest from reference TRBV7-9 and TRBJ2-1, the complete variable domain is DTGVSQNPRHKITKRGQNVTFRCDPISEHNRLYWYRQTLGQGPEFLTYFQNEAQLEKSRLLSDRFSAERPKGSFSTLEIQRTEQGDSAMYLCASRNPRDSVEQFFGPGTRLTVL.